The clone carrying this TCR beta chain occurred many times. As yet, its antigen is unknown. These data originate in a study of CD8 T cells in ankylosing spondylitis. General study results and limits: CD8+ cells made up the disease-linked clones, which were relatively rare in peripheral blood. The study looked at matched synovial fluid samples from ankylosing spondylitis patients. Disease-linked clones were reported to be significantly enriched there. Apparently characteristic of ankylosing spondylitis blood was a TCR beta motif (roughly eight highly homologous variants).

Losses at the gene ends were 4 bases for V and 8 bases for J; bases not matched to a gene: 4. The CDR3 has 15 amino acids. Germline loops: CDR1 LGHNA, CDR2 YNFKEQ. As the method for making TCR beta libraries, quantitative 5'-RACE with molecular barcodes was used. Via MiXCR, TCRdb re-called the 5' RACE reads, giving one row per CDR3 protein. Among 130,000 to 150,000 distinct CDR3 sequences listed, about 8% were seen once. The chain recombines TRBV4-2 with TRBJ2-1, with TRBD2 matching over 14 bases. The specimen was synovial fluid, either unsorted or a sorted T cell fraction (not recorded which). This TCR was recovered from a male donor with ankylosing spondylitis. CDR3 residues: CASSRGTSGSYEQFF. Here the CDR3 DNA reads TGTGCCAGCAGCCGAGGGACTAGCGGGAGCTATGAGCAGTTCTTC.